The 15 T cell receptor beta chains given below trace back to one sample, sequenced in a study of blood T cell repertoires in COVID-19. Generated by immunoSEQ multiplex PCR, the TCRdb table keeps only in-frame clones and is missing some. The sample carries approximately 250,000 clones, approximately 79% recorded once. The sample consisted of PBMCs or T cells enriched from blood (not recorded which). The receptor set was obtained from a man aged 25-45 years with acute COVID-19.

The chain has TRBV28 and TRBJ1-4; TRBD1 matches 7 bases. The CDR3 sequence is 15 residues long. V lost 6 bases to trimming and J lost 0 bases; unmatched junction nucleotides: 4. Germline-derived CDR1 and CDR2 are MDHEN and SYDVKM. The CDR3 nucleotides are TGTGCCAGCAGGGGACAGCCCACAACTAATGAAAAACTGTTTTTT. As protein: CASRGQPTTNEKLFF.

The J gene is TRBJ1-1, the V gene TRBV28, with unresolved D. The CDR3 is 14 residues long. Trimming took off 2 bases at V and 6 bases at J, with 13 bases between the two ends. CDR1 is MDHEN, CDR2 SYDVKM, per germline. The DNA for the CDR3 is TGTGCCAGCAGTTTAATCCCCCAGGCGTCTGAAGCTTTCTTT. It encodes CASSLIPQASEAFF. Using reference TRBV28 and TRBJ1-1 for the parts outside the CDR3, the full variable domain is DVKVTQSSRYLVKRTGEKVFLECVQDMDHENMFWYRQDPGLGLRLIYFSYDVKMKEKGDIPEGYSVSREKKERFSLILESASTNQTSMYLCASSLIPQASEAFFGQGTRLTVV.

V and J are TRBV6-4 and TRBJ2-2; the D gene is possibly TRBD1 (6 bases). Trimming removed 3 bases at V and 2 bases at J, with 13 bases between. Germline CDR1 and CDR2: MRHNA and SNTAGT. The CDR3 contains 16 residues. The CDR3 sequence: CASSENRVENTGELFF. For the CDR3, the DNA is TGTGCCAGCAGTGAGAACAGGGTTGAAAACACCGGGGAGCTGTTTTTT.

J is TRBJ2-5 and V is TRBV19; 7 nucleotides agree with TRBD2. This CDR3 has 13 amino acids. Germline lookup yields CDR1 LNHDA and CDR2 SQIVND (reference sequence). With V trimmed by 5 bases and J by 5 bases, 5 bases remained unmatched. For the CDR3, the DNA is TGTGCCAGTAGTGCGGGAGCCAGGGAGACCCAGTACTTC. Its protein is CASSAGARETQYF.

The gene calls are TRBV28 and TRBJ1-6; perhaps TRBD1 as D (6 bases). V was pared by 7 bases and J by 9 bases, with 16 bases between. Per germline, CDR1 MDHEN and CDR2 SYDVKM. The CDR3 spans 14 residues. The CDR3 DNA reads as TGTGCCAGCATCGCTAGACAGGTGCCTTCACCCCTCCACTTT. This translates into CASIARQVPSPLHF.

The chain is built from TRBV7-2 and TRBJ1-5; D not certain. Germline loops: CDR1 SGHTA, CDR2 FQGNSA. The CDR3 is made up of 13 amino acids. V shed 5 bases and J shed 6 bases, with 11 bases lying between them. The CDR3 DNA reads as TGTGCCAGCAGCCCCGAGGGCCGTCAGCCCCAGCATTTT. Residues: CASSPEGRQPQHF.

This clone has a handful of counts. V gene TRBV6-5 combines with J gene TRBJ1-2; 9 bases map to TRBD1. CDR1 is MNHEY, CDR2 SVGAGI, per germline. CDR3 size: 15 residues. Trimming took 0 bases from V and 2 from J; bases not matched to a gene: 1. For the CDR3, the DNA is TGTGCCAGCAGTTACTCCGGACAGGGGAACTATGGCTACACCTTC. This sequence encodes CASSYSGQGNYGYTF.

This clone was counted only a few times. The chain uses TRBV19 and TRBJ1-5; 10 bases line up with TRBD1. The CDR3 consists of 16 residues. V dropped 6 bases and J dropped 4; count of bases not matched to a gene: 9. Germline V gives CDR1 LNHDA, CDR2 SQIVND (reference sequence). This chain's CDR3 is CASRGRGTGANQPQHF. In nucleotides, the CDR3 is TGTGCCAGTAGGGGGAGGGGGACAGGGGCAAATCAGCCCCAGCATTTT.

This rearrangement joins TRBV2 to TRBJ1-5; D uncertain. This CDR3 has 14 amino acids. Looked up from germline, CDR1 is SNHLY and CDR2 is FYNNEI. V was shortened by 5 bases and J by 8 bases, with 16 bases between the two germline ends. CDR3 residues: CASSRTGGEKPQHF. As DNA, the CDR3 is TGTGCCAGCAGTCGGACCGGCGGGGAGAAGCCCCAGCATTTT.

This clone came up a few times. CDR3: CASSLTGDYGYTF. The CDR3 bases are TGTGCCAGTAGTTTAACAGGGGACTATGGCTACACCTTC. This sequence joins TRBV19 and TRBJ1-2; 7 bases fit TRBD1. Germline trimming cut 5 bases from V and 3 bases from J; bases unmatched to any gene: 3. Germline assignment: CDR1 LNHDA and CDR2 SQIVND (reference sequence). The CDR3 has 13 amino acids.

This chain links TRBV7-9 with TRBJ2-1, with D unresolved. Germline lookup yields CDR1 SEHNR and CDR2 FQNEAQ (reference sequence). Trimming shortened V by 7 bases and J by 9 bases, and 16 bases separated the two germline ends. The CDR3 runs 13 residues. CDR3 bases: TGTGCCAGCAACTTTGGCCCTTTAAGTGAGCAGTTCTTC. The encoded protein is CASNFGPLSEQFF.

As DNA, the CDR3 is TGTGCCAGCAGTTTATTGGGTCAGGGGCAAGAAGCTTTCTTT. The encoded protein is CASSLLGQGQEAFF. The J gene is TRBJ1-1, the V gene TRBV28, with D possibly TRBD1 on 6 matching bases. The V end was cut by 1 base, the J end by 8 bases, with 14 bases between. Germline CDR1 is MDHEN and CDR2 is SYDVKM. This CDR3 is built from 14 residues.

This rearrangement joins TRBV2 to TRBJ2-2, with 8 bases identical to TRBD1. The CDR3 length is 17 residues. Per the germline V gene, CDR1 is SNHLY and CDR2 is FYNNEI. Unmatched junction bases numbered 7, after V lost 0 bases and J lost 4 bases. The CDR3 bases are TGTGCCAGCAGTGAAGCGCTTGTGACAGGGGTCACCGGGGAGCTGTTTTTT. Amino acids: CASSEALVTGVTGELFF.

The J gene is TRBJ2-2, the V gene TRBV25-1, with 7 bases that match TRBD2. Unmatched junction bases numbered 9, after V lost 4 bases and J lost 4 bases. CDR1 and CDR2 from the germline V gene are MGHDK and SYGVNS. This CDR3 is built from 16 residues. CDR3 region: CASSGTNTGGTGELFF. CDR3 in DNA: TGTGCCAGCAGTGGGACGAACACGGGGGGCACCGGGGAGCTGTTTTTT.

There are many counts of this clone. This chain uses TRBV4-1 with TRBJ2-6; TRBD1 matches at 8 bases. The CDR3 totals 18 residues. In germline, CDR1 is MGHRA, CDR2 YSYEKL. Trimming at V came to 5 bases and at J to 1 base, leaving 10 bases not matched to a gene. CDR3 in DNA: TGCGCCAGCAGCTCCCCCCCAGGGGGCGGTTCTGGGGCCAACGTCCTGACTTTC. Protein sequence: CASSSPPGGGSGANVLTF.